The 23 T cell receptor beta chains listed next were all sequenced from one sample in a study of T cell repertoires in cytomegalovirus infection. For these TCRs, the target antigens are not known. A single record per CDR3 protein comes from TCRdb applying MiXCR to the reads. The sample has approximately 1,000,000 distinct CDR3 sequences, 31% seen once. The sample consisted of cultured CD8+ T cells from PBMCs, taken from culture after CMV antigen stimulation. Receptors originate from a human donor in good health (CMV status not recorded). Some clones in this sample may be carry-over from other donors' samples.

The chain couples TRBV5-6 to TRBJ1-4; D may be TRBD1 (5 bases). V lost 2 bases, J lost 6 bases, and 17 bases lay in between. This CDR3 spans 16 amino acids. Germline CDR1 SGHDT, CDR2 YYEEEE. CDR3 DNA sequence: TGTGCCAGCAGCTTTTGGGGGAGTGGGCTGGATGAAAAACTGTTTTTT. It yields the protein CASSFWGSGLDEKLFF.

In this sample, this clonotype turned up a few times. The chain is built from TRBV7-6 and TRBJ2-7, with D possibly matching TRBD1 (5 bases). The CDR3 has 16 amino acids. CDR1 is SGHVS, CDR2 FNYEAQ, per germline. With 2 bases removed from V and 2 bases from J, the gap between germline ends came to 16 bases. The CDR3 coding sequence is TGTGCCAGCAGCTTATATATGGGGCCGCCGGCCTACGAGCAGTACTTC. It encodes CASSLYMGPPAYEQYF.

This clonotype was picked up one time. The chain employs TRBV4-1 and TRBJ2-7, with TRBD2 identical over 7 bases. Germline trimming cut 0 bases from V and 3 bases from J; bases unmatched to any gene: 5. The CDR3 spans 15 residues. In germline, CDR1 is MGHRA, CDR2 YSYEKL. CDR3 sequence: CASSQELGGSYEQYV. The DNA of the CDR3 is TGCGCCAGCAGCCAAGAGTTGGGGGGGAGCTACGAGCAGTACGTC.

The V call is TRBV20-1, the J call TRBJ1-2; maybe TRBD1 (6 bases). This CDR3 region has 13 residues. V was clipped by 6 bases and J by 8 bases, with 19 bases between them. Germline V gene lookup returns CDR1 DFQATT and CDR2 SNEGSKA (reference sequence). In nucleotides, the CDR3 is TGCAGTGCCATACCCCTGGGGGGGCGGGGCTACACCTTC. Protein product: CSAIPLGGRGYTF.

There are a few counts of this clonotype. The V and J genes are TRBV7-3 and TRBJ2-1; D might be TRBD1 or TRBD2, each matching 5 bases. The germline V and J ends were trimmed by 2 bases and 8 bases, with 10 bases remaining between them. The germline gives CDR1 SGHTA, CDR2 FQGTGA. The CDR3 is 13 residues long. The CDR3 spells CASSLYGTDEQFF. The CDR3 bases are TGTGCCAGCAGCTTATACGGGACCGATGAGCAGTTCTTC.

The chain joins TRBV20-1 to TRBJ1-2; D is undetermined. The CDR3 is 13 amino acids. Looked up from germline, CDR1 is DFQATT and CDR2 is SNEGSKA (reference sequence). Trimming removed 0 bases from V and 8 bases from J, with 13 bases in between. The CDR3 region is CSARDPQAGGYTF. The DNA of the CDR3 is TGCAGTGCTAGAGATCCCCAGGCGGGGGGCTACACCTTC.

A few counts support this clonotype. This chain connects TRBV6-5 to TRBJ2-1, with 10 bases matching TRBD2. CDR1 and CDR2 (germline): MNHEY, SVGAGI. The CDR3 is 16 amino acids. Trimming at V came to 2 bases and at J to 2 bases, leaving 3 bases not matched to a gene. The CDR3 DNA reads TGTGCCAGCAGTTACCTGAGCGGGGGGGCCTACAATGAGCAGTTCTTC. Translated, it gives CASSYLSGGAYNEQFF.

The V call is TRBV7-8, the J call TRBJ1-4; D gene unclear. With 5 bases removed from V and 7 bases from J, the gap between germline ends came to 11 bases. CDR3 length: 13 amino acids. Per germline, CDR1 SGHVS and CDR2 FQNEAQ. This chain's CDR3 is CASSPPAAEKLFF. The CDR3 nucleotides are TGTGCCAGCAGCCCCCCGGCGGCTGAAAAACTGTTTTTT.

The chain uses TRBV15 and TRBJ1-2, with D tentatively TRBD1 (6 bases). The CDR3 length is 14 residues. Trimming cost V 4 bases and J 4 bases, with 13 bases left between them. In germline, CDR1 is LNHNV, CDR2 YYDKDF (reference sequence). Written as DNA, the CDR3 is TGTGCCACCAGCACAGGGGCGGTTAGCTATGGCTACACCTTC. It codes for CATSTGAVSYGYTF.

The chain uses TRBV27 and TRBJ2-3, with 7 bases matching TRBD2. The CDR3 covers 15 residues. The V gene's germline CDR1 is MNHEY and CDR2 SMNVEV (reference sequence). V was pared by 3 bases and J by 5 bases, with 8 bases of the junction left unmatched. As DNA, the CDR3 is TGTGCCAGCAGTTTTATCGGGGGAGGGGAAGATACGCAGTATTTT. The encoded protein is CASSFIGGGEDTQYF.

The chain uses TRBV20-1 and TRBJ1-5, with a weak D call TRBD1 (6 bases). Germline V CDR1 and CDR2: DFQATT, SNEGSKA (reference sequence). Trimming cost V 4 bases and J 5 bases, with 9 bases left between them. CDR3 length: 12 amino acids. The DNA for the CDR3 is TGCAGTGCTATCACAGGGCATCAGCCCCAGCATTTT. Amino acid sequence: CSAITGHQPQHF.

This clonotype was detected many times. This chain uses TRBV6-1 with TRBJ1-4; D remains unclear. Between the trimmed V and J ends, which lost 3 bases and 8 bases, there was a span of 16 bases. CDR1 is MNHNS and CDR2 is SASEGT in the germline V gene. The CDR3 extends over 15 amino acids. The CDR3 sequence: CASSELPLRGEKLFF. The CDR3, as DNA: TGTGCCAGCAGTGAGCTCCCCCTCCGCGGCGAAAAACTGTTTTTT.

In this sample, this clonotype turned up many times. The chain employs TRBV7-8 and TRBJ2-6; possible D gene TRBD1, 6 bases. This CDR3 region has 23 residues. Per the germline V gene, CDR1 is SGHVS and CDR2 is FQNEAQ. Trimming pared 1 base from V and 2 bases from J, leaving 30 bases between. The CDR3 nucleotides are TGTGCCAGCAGCTTAGAGGGCCAGGGGAAGGATCTGCGGGCAGGCACTGGGGCCAACGTCCTGACTTTC. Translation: CASSLEGQGKDLRAGTGANVLTF.

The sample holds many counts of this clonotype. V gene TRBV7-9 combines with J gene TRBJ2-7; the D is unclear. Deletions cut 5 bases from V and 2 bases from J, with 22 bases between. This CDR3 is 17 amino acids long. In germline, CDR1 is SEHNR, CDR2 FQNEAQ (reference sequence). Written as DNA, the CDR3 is TGTGCCAGCAGCCCAGGCGATACGGGTTACTCAGCCTACGAGCAGTACTTC. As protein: CASSPGDTGYSAYEQYF.

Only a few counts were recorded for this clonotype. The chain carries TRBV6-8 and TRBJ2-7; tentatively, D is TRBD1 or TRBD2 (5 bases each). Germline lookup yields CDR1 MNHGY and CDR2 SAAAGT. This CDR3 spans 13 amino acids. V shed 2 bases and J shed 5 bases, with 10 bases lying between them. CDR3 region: CASSYLRGDEQYF. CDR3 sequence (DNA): TGTGCCAGCAGTTACCTGAGGGGCGACGAGCAGTACTTC.

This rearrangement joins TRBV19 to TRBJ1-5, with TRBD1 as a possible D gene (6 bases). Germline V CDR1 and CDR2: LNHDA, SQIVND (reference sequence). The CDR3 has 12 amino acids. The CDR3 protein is CATGPGNQPQHF. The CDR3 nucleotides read TGTGCTACAGGGCCTGGCAATCAGCCCCAGCATTTT.

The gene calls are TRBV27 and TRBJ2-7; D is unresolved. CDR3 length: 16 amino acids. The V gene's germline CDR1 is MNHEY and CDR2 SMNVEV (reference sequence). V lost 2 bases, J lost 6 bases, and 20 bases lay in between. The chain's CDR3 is CASSLSPAGVLGEQYF. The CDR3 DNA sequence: TGTGCCAGCAGTTTAAGTCCGGCCGGCGTCTTGGGCGAGCAGTACTTC.

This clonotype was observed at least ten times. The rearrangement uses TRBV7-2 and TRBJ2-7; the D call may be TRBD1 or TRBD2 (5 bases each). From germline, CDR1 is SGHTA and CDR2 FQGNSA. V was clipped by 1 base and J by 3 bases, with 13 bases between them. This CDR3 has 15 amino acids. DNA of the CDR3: TGTGCCAGCAGCTTAGTAATGACAGAGGGCTACGAGCAGTACTTC. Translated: CASSLVMTEGYEQYF.

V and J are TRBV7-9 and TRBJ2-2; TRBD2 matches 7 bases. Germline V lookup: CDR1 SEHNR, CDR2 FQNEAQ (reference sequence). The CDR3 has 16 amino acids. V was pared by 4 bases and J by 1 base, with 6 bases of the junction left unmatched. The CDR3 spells CASSSSTSRNTGELFF. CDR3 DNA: TGTGCCAGCAGCTCGTCGACTAGCAGGAACACCGGGGAGCTGTTTTTT.

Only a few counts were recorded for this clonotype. CDR3 coding DNA: TGTGCCAGCAGCCAAGAATGGCCTCTGAGCTCCTACAATGAGCAGTTCTTC. Protein: CASSQEWPLSSYNEQFF. V usage is TRBV14 and J usage is TRBJ2-1, with D hard to call. The V gene's germline CDR1 is SGHDN and CDR2 FVKESK. The CDR3 is 17 residues long. V was cut by 0 bases and J by 0 bases, with 12 bases left in between.

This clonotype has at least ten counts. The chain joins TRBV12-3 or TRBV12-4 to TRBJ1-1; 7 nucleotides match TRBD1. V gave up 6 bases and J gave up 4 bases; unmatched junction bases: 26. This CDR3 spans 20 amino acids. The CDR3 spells CASRTHPRQGLSHSPTEAFF. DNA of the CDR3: TGTGCCAGCAGAACCCACCCCAGACAGGGACTATCCCACTCGCCCACTGAAGCTTTCTTT.

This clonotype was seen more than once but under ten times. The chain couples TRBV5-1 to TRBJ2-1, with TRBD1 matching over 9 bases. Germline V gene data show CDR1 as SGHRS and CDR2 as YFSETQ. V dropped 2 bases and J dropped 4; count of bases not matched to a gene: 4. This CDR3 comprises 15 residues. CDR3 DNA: TGCGCCAGCAGCTTCCGGGACAGGGATTACAATGAGCAGTTCTTC. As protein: CASSFRDRDYNEQFF.

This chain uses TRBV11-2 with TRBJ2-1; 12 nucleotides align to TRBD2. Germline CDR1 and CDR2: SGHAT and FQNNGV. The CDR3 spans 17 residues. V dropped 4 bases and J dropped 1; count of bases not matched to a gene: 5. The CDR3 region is CASSSRTSGESYNEQFF. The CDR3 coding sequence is TGTGCCAGCAGCTCGAGGACTAGCGGGGAGTCCTACAATGAGCAGTTCTTC.